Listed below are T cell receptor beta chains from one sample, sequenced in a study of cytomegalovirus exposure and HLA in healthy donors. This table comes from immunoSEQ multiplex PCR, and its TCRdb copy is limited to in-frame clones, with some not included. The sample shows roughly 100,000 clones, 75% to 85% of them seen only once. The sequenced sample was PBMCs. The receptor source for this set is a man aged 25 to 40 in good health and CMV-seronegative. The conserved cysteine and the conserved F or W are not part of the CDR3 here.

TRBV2 ASRAGTRTAYEQY
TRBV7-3 ASSFHGQETQY
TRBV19 ASSIAGFTEAF
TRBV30 AWSFGGYSNQPQH
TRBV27 ASSPSGGEISYEQY
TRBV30 AWAGVDTQY
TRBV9 ASSDSAGNSPLH
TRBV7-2 ASSFQGRGIYEQF
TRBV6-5 ASSVTSGSYNEQF
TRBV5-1 ASSLGQVTDTQY
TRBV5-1 ASSLNQGAREQY
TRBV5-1 ASSDTSGSTFEQF
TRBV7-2 ASSQRGGRTGELF
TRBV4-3 ASSQDIGQAHGYT
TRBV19 ASSNPMTYGYT